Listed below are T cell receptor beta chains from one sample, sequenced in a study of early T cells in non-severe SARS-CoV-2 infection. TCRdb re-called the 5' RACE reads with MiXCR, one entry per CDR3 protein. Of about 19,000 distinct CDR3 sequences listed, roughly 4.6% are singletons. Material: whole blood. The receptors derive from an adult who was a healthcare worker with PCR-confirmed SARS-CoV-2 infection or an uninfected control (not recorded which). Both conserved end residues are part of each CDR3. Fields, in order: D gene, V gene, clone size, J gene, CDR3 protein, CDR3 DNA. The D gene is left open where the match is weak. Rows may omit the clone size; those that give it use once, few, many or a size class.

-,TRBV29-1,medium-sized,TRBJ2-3,CSVVTRGLVGTDTQYF,TGCAGCGTTGTTACCAGGGGACTTGTGGGCACAGATACGCAGTATTTT
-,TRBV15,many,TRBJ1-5,CATSRDRTNQPQHF,TGTGCCACCAGCAGAGATCGCACCAATCAGCCCCAGCATTTT
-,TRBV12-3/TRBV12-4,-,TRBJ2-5,CASTSVGPPKETQYF,TGTGCCAGCACCTCAGTAGGGCCACCCAAAGAGACCCAGTACTTC
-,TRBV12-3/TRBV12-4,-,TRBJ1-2,CASSLRTEYNYTF,TGTGCCAGCAGTTTACGGACGGAGTATAACTACACCTTC
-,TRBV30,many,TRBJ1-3,CAWSGGGVGNTIYF,TGTGCCTGGAGTGGGGGAGGAGTTGGAAACACCATATATTTT
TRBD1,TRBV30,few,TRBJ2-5,CAWLGSQGRTQETQYF,TGTGCCTGGCTTGGCTCACAGGGGAGAACCCAAGAGACCCAGTACTTC
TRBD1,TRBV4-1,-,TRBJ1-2,CASSPANRGGANYGYTF,TGCGCCAGCAGCCCGGCTAACAGGGGAGGTGCTAACTATGGCTACACCTTC
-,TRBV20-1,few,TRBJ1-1,CSARGDQGDTEAFF,TGCAGTGCTAGAGGTGACCAAGGCGACACTGAAGCTTTCTTT
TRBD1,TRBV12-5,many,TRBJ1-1,CASGSPRGTGNTEAFF,TGTGCTAGTGGTTCCCCGCGCGGGACAGGGAACACTGAAGCTTTCTTT
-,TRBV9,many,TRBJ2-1,CASSASVGGGSYNEQFF,TGTGCCAGCAGCGCCTCCGTTGGCGGCGGCTCCTACAATGAGCAGTTCTTC
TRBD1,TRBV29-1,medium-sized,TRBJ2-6,CSVGSGTGGSTGANVLTF,TGCAGCGTGGGTTCCGGGACAGGGGGGTCCACTGGGGCCAACGTCCTGACTTTC
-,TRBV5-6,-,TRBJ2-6,CASSLDRVLVGANVLTF,TGTGCCAGCAGCTTGGACAGGGTCTTGGTCGGGGCCAACGTCCTGACTTTC
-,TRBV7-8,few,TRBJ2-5,CASSALKKWIQETQYF,TGTGCCAGCAGCGCATTAAAGAAGTGGATCCAAGAGACCCAGTACTTC